This T cell receptor beta chain comes out of a study of Ad26.COV2.S vaccination and SARS-CoV-2 variants listed by TCRdb under 2021. With regard to the full study: Vaccine-arm donors were drawn from COV1001, a multicentre, randomized, double-blind, placebo-controlled phase I-IIa trial of Ad26.COV2.S in healthy adults. Ad26.COV2.S was administered intramuscularly at a dose of 5x10^10 or 1x10^11 viral particles, either as one shot or as two shots given 56 days apart. Sequencing of the TCRbeta repertoire served to evaluate the specificity and breadth of SARS-CoV-2-reactive T cell receptors following Ad26.COV2.S vaccination. A total of about 30 samples were included in the TCR-sequenced set, comprising around 20 Ad26.COV2.S vaccine recipients, 5 placebo recipients and 8 SARS-CoV-2 convalescent individuals. Trial participants were randomized into five groups of five: low-dose or high-dose Ad26.COV2.S given once or twice, or placebo on both occasions. Investigators remained blinded to trial group allocation during experiments and outcome assessment.

TCRbeta CDR3 regions were sequenced with the immunoSEQ Assay. After extraction, genomic DNA underwent amplification by bias-controlled multiplex PCR, followed by high-throughput sequencing. Regarding the original processing steps: To quantify the absolute abundance of every unique TCRbeta CDR3 region, sequences were collapsed and filtered. T cell fraction was estimated by normalizing TCRbeta template counts to usable DNA, with usable DNA measured through amplification of reference genes found in all nucleated cells. Repertoire TCRs were annotated as SARS-CoV-2-specific when V gene, CDR3 amino acid sequence and J gene were exactly matched to a known reactive TCR set. The reference SARS-CoV-2 TCR set came from MIRA and was filtered for enrichment in COVID-19-positive ImmuneCODE repertoires, removing public or cross-reactive TCRs. Using the MIRA antigens, annotated TCRs were further analysed by specific ORF or by position within an ORF. Depth was the summed frequency of annotated unique rearrangements, while breadth was defined as annotated unique rearrangements over total unique productive rearrangements. TCR breadth was compared between groups using two-sided Wilcoxon rank-sum tests. TCRdb's version of the immuneACCESS table is confined to in-frame rearrangements and falls short of the full clone set. An unresolved V gene accounts for under half of the shortfall where checked; the remainder is of unknown origin. The V and J calls and clone size come from that table; D and trimming were worked out from the DNA. The sample includes about 460,000 clones, with roughly nine tenths observed a single time. The top ten hold roughly 1.7% of the sample.

The CDR3 numbers 13 residues from cysteine through phenylalanine. Only the CDR3 region is kept as DNA, spanning 39 bases read in frame from base 1. V is reduced by 6 bases and J by 4 bases, leaving a spacing of 12 bases between them. Looking up the germline V gene yields CDR1 KGHSH and CDR2 LQKENI. Findings and caveats that apply to the study as a whole: Ad26.COV2.S recipients had higher spike-specific TCR breadth than placebo recipients (P = 0.0014). The authors noted that total T cell responses may have been underestimated by the TCR breadth and depth analyses. The study was not powered for comparison of responses between vaccine doses or regimens. Comparable non-spike TCR breadth was observed between vaccine and placebo recipients, consistent with only spike being contained in the vaccine. After vaccination, spike-specific CD8+ and CD4+ T cell responses were reported to show substantial breadth.

The treatment or condition label for this specimen denotes: roughly 20 received Ad26.COV2.S at low or high dose, single or two shots; 5 received placebo; per-sample allocation not given. Repertoires of vaccine and placebo recipients were sequenced from samples taken on day 63 after the first injection. In Cohort 1b, around 23 adults aged 18-55 years were enrolled at a single site in Boston, USA, between 29 July and 7 August 2020. Ad26.COV2.S was a replication-incompetent adenovirus type 26 vector that expressed a prefusion-stabilized SARS-CoV-2 spike protein derived from the original Wuhan strain. As to this clone: It has no known antigen specificity. No much larger clone exists at a distance of one base, and base qualities are not known.

This chain joins TRBV18 to TRBJ1-1, and TRBD1 may be the D gene, going by 5 matching bases. The TCR was taken from a person aged 18-60 years who received the Ad26.COV2.S COVID-19 vaccine or a placebo. Sequencing was performed on peripheral blood, taken in a trial of Ad26.COV2.S vaccine versus placebo. The DNA reads as follows: TGTGCCAGCTCGCAGGGTCTCGGCACTGAAGCTTTCTTT. Its product reads: CASSQGLGTEAFF.